These T cell receptor beta chains were read from a single sample in a study of T cells after yellow fever vaccination. TCRdb re-derived calls from the 5' RACE reads in MiXCR, one entry per CDR3 protein. Among approximately 350,000 distinct CDR3 sequences listed, 9.5% to 13% were seen once. The sequencing used PBMCs, collected on the day of the first yellow fever vaccination. The source of these receptors is a man between 18 and 35 years old who received the YFV17D yellow fever vaccine. CDR3s include the opening cysteine and the closing phenylalanine or tryptophan. A D gene is named only where the DNA matches it firmly. Only some rows state a clone size, as once, few, many or a class for expanded clones.

V gene	D gene	J gene	clone size	CDR3 protein	CDR3 DNA
TRBV19	.	TRBJ1-1	few	CASSMTGWDTEAFF	TGTGCCAGTAGTATGACAGGATGGGACACTGAAGCTTTCTTT
TRBV12-3/TRBV12-4	.	TRBJ2-1	.	CASSSRGPSYNEQFF	TGTGCCAGCAGCTCTCGGGGGCCCTCCTACAATGAGCAGTTCTTC
TRBV6-6	.	TRBJ1-2	.	CASSRLRYGYTF	TGTGCCAGCAGTAGGCTTCGGTATGGCTACACCTTC
TRBV2	TRBD1	TRBJ1-3	few	CASSEARDRGNTIYF	TGTGCCAGCAGTGAAGCCCGGGACAGAGGAAACACCATATATTTT
TRBV5-4	.	TRBJ2-7	few	CASSLAGPRMGEQYF	TGTGCCAGCAGCTTGGCCGGGCCCCGGATGGGGGAGCAGTACTTC
TRBV6-1	.	TRBJ1-6	.	CASSREARWSPPHF	TGTGCCAGCAGTCGAGAGGCCCGCTGGTCACCCCCCCACTTT
TRBV5-6	TRBD2	TRBJ2-3	many	CASRAQASGGIDTQYF	TGTGCCAGCAGAGCGCAGGCTAGCGGGGGTATAGATACGCAGTATTTT
TRBV5-1	.	TRBJ2-1	.	CASSLVVTGTTNEQFF	TGCGCCAGCAGCTTGGTCGTTACCGGGACCACCAATGAGCAGTTCTTC
TRBV4-1	TRBD2	TRBJ2-1	few	CASSQDTAGGPPNNEQFF	TGCGCCAGCAGCCAGGACACTGCGGGGGGGCCACCCAACAATGAGCAGTTCTTC
TRBV12-3/TRBV12-4	.	TRBJ2-7	.	CASSLDIPYEQYF	TGTGCCAGCAGTTTAGACATTCCCTACGAGCAGTACTTC
TRBV4-1	.	TRBJ1-5	many	CASSQGASANQPQHF	TGCGCCAGCAGCCAGGGGGCCAGCGCTAATCAGCCCCAGCATTTT
TRBV6-5	TRBD2	TRBJ2-4	few	CASSYFSGGGSKNIQYF	TGTGCCAGCAGTTACTTTAGCGGGGGTGGGTCCAAAAACATTCAGTACTTC
TRBV10-3	TRBD1	TRBJ1-2	few	CAISEPGQPNYGYTF	TGTGCCATCAGCGAACCGGGACAGCCTAACTATGGCTACACCTTC
TRBV12-3/TRBV12-4	TRBD2	TRBJ2-2	many	CASSFLAGGINTGELFF	TGTGCCAGCAGTTTCTTGGCGGGGGGGATAAACACCGGGGAGCTGTTTTTT
TRBV4-3	.	TRBJ2-2	.	CASSQARRRNTGELFF	TGCGCCAGCAGCCAAGCTCGGCGGCGGAACACCGGGGAGCTGTTTTTT
TRBV7-3	TRBD2	TRBJ2-3	.	CASSQGTSEFTDTQYF	TGTGCCAGCAGCCAGGGGACTAGCGAATTCACAGATACGCAGTATTTT
TRBV7-2	.	TRBJ1-2	.	CASSPVGVGGYTF	TGTGCCAGCAGCCCGGTCGGGGTGGGAGGCTACACCTTC
TRBV20-1	TRBD1	TRBJ2-5	few	CSVPKTGTGSGTQYF	TGCAGTGTTCCGAAAACCGGGACAGGTAGCGGGACCCAGTACTTC
TRBV20-1	.	TRBJ2-3	.	CSARGLSTDTQYF	TGCAGTGCGAGGGGCCTTAGCACAGATACGCAGTATTTT
TRBV20-1	TRBD2	TRBJ2-5	few	CSASELAGRETQYF	TGCAGTGCTAGCGAACTAGCGGGGAGGGAGACCCAGTACTTC
TRBV4-1	.	TRBJ2-3	.	CASSQVFGVTDTQYF	TGCGCCAGCAGCCAAGTTTTCGGGGTGACAGATACGCAGTATTTT
TRBV5-6	.	TRBJ1-5	.	CASSRLDGNQPQHF	TGTGCCAGCAGCCGTTTAGACGGAAATCAGCCCCAGCATTTT
TRBV20-1	.	TRBJ2-2	.	CSAAETNTGELFF	TGCAGTGCCGCCGAAACGAACACCGGGGAGCTGTTTTTT
TRBV7-6	.	TRBJ1-5	.	CASSLLGVNQPQHF	TGTGCCAGCAGCTTATTGGGAGTCAATCAGCCCCAGCATTTT
TRBV12-3/TRBV12-4	TRBD2	TRBJ2-5	many	CASSLHGGQETQYF	TGTGCCAGCAGTTTACACGGGGGGCAAGAGACCCAGTACTTC
TRBV12-3/TRBV12-4	TRBD1	TRBJ1-6	few	CASSFGQGGSPLHF	TGTGCCAGCAGTTTTGGACAGGGCGGATCACCCCTCCACTTT
TRBV10-3	TRBD1	TRBJ2-7	.	CASGQGASSYEQYF	TGTGCCAGCGGACAGGGGGCTTCTTCGTACGAGCAGTACTTC
TRBV12-3/TRBV12-4	.	TRBJ1-2	.	CASSNNNYGYTF	TGTGCCAGCAGTAACAATAACTATGGCTACACCTTC
TRBV5-6	.	TRBJ2-1	few	CASTVRRGAPYNEQFF	TGTGCCAGCACCGTCAGAAGGGGAGCCCCCTACAATGAGCAGTTCTTC
TRBV6-2/TRBV6-3	.	TRBJ2-7	few	CASSPGDVYEQYF	TGTGCCAGCAGCCCGGGGGACGTCTACGAGCAGTACTTC
TRBV5-1	.	TRBJ2-4	many	CASSLGAAKNIQYF	TGCGCCAGCAGCTTGGGGGCTGCCAAAAACATTCAGTACTTC
TRBV4-1	.	TRBJ1-5	few	CASSGRTENQPQHF	TGCGCCAGCAGCGGACGGACAGAGAATCAGCCCCAGCATTTT
TRBV5-1	.	TRBJ2-5	many	CASSLLPLGQKETQYF	TGCGCCAGCAGCTTGCTGCCCCTTGGGCAGAAAGAGACCCAGTACTTC
TRBV20-1	TRBD1	TRBJ1-5	.	CSARGQGAQSNQPQHF	TGCAGTGCTAGAGGACAGGGGGCGCAAAGCAATCAGCCCCAGCATTTT
TRBV15	.	TRBJ1-1	.	CATSRDRGTEAFF	TGTGCCACCAGCAGAGATCGCGGCACTGAAGCTTTCTTT
TRBV24-1	.	TRBJ2-3	.	CATSASRDRLGDTQYF	TGTGCCACCAGTGCCTCCCGGGACCGCTTGGGGGATACGCAGTATTTT
TRBV5-1	.	TRBJ2-2	few	CASSRDSTTGELFF	TGCGCCAGCAGCCGAGACAGTACCACCGGGGAGCTGTTTTTT
TRBV25-1	TRBD1	TRBJ1-2	few	CASSIPGQSGYTF	TGTGCCAGCAGTATCCCGGGACAGTCTGGCTACACCTTC